The clone carrying this T cell receptor beta chain was recorded a few times. One junction end disagrees with the germline gene, perhaps due to a read error. These data are taken from a study of regulatory T cells in long-lasting Graves disease. Investigators prepared the TCR beta libraries by applying iRepertoire HTBI primers and Arm-PCR of CDR3 regions. TCRdb analysed the multiplex PCR reads with MiXCR anew, one entry per CDR3 protein. The sample contains roughly 380,000 distinct CDR3 sequences, over 15% of which appear only once. Sample time point: newly diagnosed GD, antithyroid drugs for less than 3 months. Following extraction of RNA from PBMCs, that RNA was used to make the TCR library. The CDR3 sequence is 16 residues long. Germline V lookup: CDR1 SGHAT, CDR2 FQNNGV. These data also formed part of another study, on T cells in Graves' hyperthyroidism and ophthalmopathy. That report adds: Not enrolled were patients with uncontrolled infection, other autoimmune disease, pregnancy or lactation. The TCR CDR3 first-round RT-PCR relied on the HTBI primer set.

This sequence was found in a man in his forties with Graves disease. This rearrangement joins TRBV11-2 to TRBJ1-1; D call uncertain. The source was peripheral blood mononuclear cells (PBMCs), collected at new diagnosis, from a patient treated with antithyroid drugs. The CDR3 DNA follows: TGCGCCAGCAGCCATGATACGGGGTTCTTTGACACTGAAGCTTTCTTT. It yields the protein CASSHDTGFFDTEAFF.